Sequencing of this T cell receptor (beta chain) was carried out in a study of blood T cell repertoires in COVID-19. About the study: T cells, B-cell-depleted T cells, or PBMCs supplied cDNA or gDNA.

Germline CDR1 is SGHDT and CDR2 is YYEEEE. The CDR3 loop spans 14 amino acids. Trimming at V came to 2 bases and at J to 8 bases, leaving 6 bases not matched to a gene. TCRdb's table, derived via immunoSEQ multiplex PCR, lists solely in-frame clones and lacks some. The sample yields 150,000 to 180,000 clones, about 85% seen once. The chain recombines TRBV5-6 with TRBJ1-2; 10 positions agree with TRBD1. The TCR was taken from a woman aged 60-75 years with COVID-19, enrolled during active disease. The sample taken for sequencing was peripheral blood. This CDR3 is CASSFLDRGYGYTF. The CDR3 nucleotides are TGTGCCAGCAGCTTCTTGGACAGGGGGTACGGCTACACCTTC.